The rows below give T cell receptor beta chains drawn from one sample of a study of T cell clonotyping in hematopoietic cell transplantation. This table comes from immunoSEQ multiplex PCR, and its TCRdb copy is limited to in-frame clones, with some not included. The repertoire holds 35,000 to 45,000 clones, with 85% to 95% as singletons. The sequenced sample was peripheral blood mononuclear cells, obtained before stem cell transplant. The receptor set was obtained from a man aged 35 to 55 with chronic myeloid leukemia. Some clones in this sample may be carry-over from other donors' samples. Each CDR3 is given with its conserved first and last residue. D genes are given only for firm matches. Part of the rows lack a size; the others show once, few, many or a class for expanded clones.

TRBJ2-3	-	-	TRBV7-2	CASSLSAGRGIGTQYF	TGTGCCAGCAGCTTAAGCGCGGGCAGGGGAATAGGTACGCAGTATTTT
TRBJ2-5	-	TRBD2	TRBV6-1	CASSGTSGVAQYF	TGTGCCAGCAGCGGGACTAGCGGGGTAGCCCAGTACTTC
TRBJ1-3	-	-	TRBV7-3	CASSLVGGAGNTIYF	TGTGCCAGCAGCCTCGTTGGGGGGGCTGGAAACACCATATATTTT
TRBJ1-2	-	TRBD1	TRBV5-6	CASSRDRRAHGYTF	TGTGCCAGCAGCCGGGACAGGCGAGCCCATGGCTACACCTTC
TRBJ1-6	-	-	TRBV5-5	CASSLTGIGSPLHF	TGTGCCAGCAGCTTGACAGGTATCGGTTCACCCCTCCACTTT
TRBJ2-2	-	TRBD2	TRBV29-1	CSAGGRRTGELFF	TGCAGCGCGGGGGGGCGGCGGACCGGGGAGCTGTTTTTT
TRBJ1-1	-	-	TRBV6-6	CASRTWGLNGAFF	TGTGCCAGCAGAACCTGGGGCCTTAATGGAGCTTTCTTT
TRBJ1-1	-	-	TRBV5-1	CASSARTNTEAFF	TGCGCCAGCAGCGCCCGGACGAACACTGAAGCTTTCTTT
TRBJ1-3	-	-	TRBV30	CAWSVMGSGNTIYF	TGTGCCTGGAGTGTAATGGGGTCTGGAAACACCATATATTTT
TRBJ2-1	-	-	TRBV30	CAWSVTGGSLFF	TGTGCCTGGAGTGTAACCGGGGGCTCACTATTCTTC
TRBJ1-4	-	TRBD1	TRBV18	CASSRNLGQGFEKLFF	TGTGCCAGCTCACGAAATTTGGGACAGGGATTTGAAAAACTGTTTTTT
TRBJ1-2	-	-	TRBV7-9	CASSFGPGRRDTF	TGTGCCAGCAGCTTCGGCCCGGGACGACGGGACACCTTC
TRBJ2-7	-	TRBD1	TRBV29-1	CSVVLTGDPYEQYF	TGCAGCGTTGTCCTTACAGGGGATCCCTACGAGCAGTACTTC
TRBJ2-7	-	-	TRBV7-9	CASSLGTTREQYF	TGTGCCAGCAGCCTGGGGACCACAAGGGAGCAGTACTTC
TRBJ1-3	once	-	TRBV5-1	CASRPRAGGNTIYF	TGCGCCAGCAGGCCCAGGGCGGGTGGAAACACCATATATTTT
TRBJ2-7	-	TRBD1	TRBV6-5	CASRIDRGSYEQYF	TGTGCCAGCAGGATCGACAGGGGCTCCTACGAGCAGTACTTC